This is a list of T cell receptor beta chains from one sample in a study of OX40 agonist ivuxolimab in advanced cancers. Sequenced by immunoSEQ multiplex PCR; TCRdb stores in-frame clones only, minus some. This table has 72,000 or so clones, around 88% appearing once. The sequencing here drew on CD4+ or CD8+ T cells sorted from blood, taken in a trial of the OX40 agonist ivuxolimab. These receptor sequences come from an adult with an advanced solid tumor such as melanoma, head and neck, liver or kidney cancer. Both conserved end residues are part of each CDR3. The D gene is left open where the match is weak. Clone size is shown for a subset of rows, as once, few, many or a class of expanded clone.

TRBJ1-2	TRBD1	NA	TRBV18	CASSGGQGASYGYTF	TGTGCCAGCTCCGGGGGACAGGGGGCGAGCTATGGCTACACCTTC
TRBJ2-7	NA	NA	TRBV19	CASSIGGHNSYEQYF	TGTGCCAGTAGTATCGGTGGGCACAACTCCTACGAGCAGTACTTC
TRBJ1-1	NA	NA	TRBV16	CASSQSNRGAFF	TGTGCCAGCAGCCAATCGAACCGGGGAGCTTTCTTT
TRBJ1-5	NA	NA	TRBV21-1	CASSPALNSNQPQHF	TGTGCCAGCAGCCCCGCTTTGAATAGCAATCAGCCCCAGCATTTT
TRBJ2-2	NA	NA	TRBV7-9	CASSLLSPTGELFF	TGTGCCAGCAGCTTATTGTCCCCCACCGGGGAGCTGTTTTTT
TRBJ2-7	TRBD2	NA	TRBV18	CASSPLAGAYEQYF	TGTGCCAGCTCACCATTAGCGGGAGCCTACGAGCAGTACTTC
TRBJ1-6	NA	NA	TRBV2	CASRPWGEALHF	TGTGCCAGCAGGCCATGGGGAGAGGCCCTCCACTTT
TRBJ2-1	TRBD2	NA	TRBV7-2	CASSRDYYNEQFF	TGTGCCAGCAGCCGGGACTATTACAATGAGCAGTTCTTC
TRBJ2-7	TRBD2	NA	TRBV7-2	CASTPWAGAYEQYF	TGTGCCAGCACGCCGTGGGCGGGAGCCTACGAGCAGTACTTC
TRBJ1-1	NA	once	TRBV2	CASRTLSGIPNTEAFF	TGTGCCAGCAGGACCTTAAGCGGGATTCCGAACACTGAAGCTTTCTTT
TRBJ1-5	NA	NA	TRBV27	CASSPRERQPQHF	TGTGCCAGCAGTCCTAGGGAGCGACAGCCCCAGCATTTT
TRBJ1-1	NA	once	TRBV28	CASSSSGTPSRAFF	TGTGCCAGCAGTTCATCCGGGACCCCATCCCGGGCTTTCTTT
TRBJ1-6	NA	NA	TRBV7-2	CASSSLGQVNSPLHF	TGTGCCAGCAGCTCCCTGGGACAAGTAAATTCACCCCTCCACTTT
TRBJ1-6	NA	NA	TRBV19	CASSAIGINSPLHF	TGTGCCAGTAGTGCTATAGGGATTAATTCACCCCTCCACTTT
TRBJ2-2	NA	NA	TRBV6-1	CASSEHSSITGELFF	TGTGCCAGCAGTGAACATTCCTCGATCACCGGGGAGCTGTTTTTT
TRBJ1-3	NA	NA	TRBV7-9	CASSGTTGAGNTIYF	TGTGCCAGCAGCGGGACGACTGGCGCTGGAAACACCATATATTTT
TRBJ1-6	NA	NA	TRBV28	CASRLGGADFRALHF	TGTGCCAGCAGATTGGGGGGCGCAGACTTCCGGGCCCTCCACTTT
TRBJ2-7	TRBD1	NA	TRBV28	CASSLWLDRGRITDEQYF	TGTGCCAGCAGTTTATGGCTTGACAGGGGGCGCATAACTGACGAGCAGTACTTC
TRBJ1-6	TRBD1	NA	TRBV7-3	CASSQQGENSPLHF	TGTGCCAGCAGCCAACAGGGGGAAAATTCACCCCTCCACTTT
TRBJ2-5	NA	NA	TRBV9	CASSVAILDTQETQYF	TGTGCCAGCAGCGTAGCTATCCTCGACACCCAAGAGACCCAGTACTTC
TRBJ1-1	NA	NA	TRBV2	CASRGVAEGAEAFF	TGTGCCAGCAGAGGTGTTGCGGAAGGCGCTGAAGCTTTCTTT
TRBJ2-7	NA	NA	TRBV10-3	CAISELYEQYF	TGTGCCATCAGTGAGCTCTACGAGCAGTACTTC
TRBJ2-7	TRBD2	NA	TRBV27	CASPGGESSRRNEQYF	TGTGCCAGCCCGGGGGGGGAATCATCACGGCGAAACGAGCAGTACTTC
TRBJ2-1	TRBD2	NA	TRBV7-2	CASSSPLAGGPGEQFF	TGTGCCAGCAGTTCACCTCTAGCGGGAGGGCCTGGTGAGCAGTTCTTC
TRBJ1-1	NA	NA	TRBV29-1	CSVEGQGYGAFF	TGCAGCGTTGAAGGTCAGGGTTACGGGGCTTTCTTT
TRBJ2-1	TRBD2	NA	TRBV6-4	CASSLGLAGGSSYNEQFF	TGTGCCAGCAGTCTAGGACTAGCGGGAGGGAGCTCCTACAATGAGCAGTTCTTC
TRBJ1-5	NA	NA	TRBV19	CASSIAGDNSNQPQHF	TGTGCCAGTAGTATAGCTGGGGACAACAGCAATCAGCCCCAGCATTTT
TRBJ2-7	NA	NA	TRBV28	CASSPLGWVTYEQYF	TGTGCCAGCAGTCCCCTGGGGTGGGTTACGTACGAGCAGTACTTC
TRBJ1-1	NA	NA	TRBV28	CASSLNIGDTEAFF	TGTGCCAGCAGTTTAAACATTGGGGACACTGAAGCTTTCTTT
TRBJ2-1	NA	NA	TRBV7-9	CASSSAGTTYNEQFF	TGTGCCAGCAGCTCGGCAGGGACCACCTACAATGAGCAGTTCTTC
TRBJ1-1	NA	NA	TRBV7-8	CASSLGWRQATSANTEAFF	TGTGCCAGCAGCCTGGGCTGGAGACAGGCTACCAGTGCGAACACTGAAGCTTTCTTT
TRBJ2-7	NA	once	TRBV5-4	CASSSGQGKQYF	TGTGCCAGCAGCTCCGGGCAGGGGAAGCAGTACTTC
TRBJ2-3	NA	NA	TRBV11-1	CASSLERVTQTQYF	TGTGCCAGCAGCTTAGAGCGGGTCACACAAACGCAGTATTTT
TRBJ2-3	NA	NA	TRBV7-6	CASSLRRGTTDTQYF	TGTGCCAGCAGCTTAAGGAGGGGAACCACAGATACGCAGTATTTT
TRBJ1-1	NA	few	TRBV29-1	CSVESQGGTEAFF	TGCAGCGTTGAGTCCCAGGGAGGGACTGAAGCTTTCTTT
TRBJ2-1	TRBD1	NA	TRBV19	CASSIATGGWGDSYNEQFF	TGTGCCAGTAGTATCGCGACAGGGGGCTGGGGAGACTCCTACAATGAGCAGTTCTTC
TRBJ2-2	TRBD1	NA	TRBV5-5	CASSPGTGGISTGELFF	TGTGCCAGCAGCCCCGGGACAGGGGGCATTTCGACCGGGGAGCTGTTTTTT
TRBJ1-1	TRBD1	once	TRBV19	CASSLDRGRGTEAFF	TGTGCCAGTAGTCTGGACAGGGGGCGAGGCACTGAAGCTTTCTTT
TRBJ1-6	NA	NA	TRBV6-5	CASGDIYSPLHF	TGTGCCAGCGGGGACATTTATTCACCCCTCCACTTT
TRBJ2-7	NA	NA	TRBV7-9	CASSLAVGRGGEQYF	TGTGCCAGCAGCTTAGCGGTTGGCAGGGGAGGCGAGCAGTACTTC
TRBJ2-7	TRBD2	NA	TRBV6-5	CASSVRLAGYEQYF	TGTGCCAGCAGTGTTCGACTAGCGGGCTACGAGCAGTACTTC
TRBJ2-4	NA	NA	TRBV6-6	CASSYTGPLNF	TGTGCCAGCAGTTACACGGGCCCCCTGAACTTC
TRBJ2-2	NA	once	TRBV5-4	CASSSATGNTGELFF	TGTGCCAGCAGCTCGGCGACAGGAAACACCGGGGAGCTGTTTTTT
TRBJ2-5	TRBD2	NA	TRBV7-3	CASSRFGGGGETQYF	TGTGCCAGCAGCCGCTTCGGCGGGGGAGGGGAGACCCAGTACTTC
TRBJ2-3	NA	NA	TRBV18	CASSPQGITDTQYF	TGTGCCAGCTCCCCGCAGGGGATCACAGATACGCAGTATTTT